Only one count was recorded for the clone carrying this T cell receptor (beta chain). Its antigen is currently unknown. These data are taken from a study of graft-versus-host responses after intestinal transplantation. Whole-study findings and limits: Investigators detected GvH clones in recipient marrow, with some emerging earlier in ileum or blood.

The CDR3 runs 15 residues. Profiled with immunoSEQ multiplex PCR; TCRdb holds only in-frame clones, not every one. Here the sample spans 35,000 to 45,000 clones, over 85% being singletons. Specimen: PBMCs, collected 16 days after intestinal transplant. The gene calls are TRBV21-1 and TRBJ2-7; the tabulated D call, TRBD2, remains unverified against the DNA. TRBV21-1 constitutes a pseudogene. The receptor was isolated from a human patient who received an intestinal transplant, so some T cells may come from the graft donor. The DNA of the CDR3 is TGTGCCAGCAGCAAAGGCCCTAGCGGGAGGGACGAGCAGTACTTC. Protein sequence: CASSKGPSGRDEQYF.